A single sample gave rise to the 26 T cell receptor beta chains below, sequenced in a study of regulatory dendritic cells for organ transplantation. Data came from immunoSEQ multiplex PCR; TCRdb stores just in-frame clones and leaves some out. The sample yields about 29,000 clones, over 60% seen once. The sample consisted of memory CD4+ T cells from blood. As for subset: CD45RO+ memory T cells. These receptors were taken from a human donor in good health.

This rearrangement joins TRBV7-2 to TRBJ2-5, with no clear D. Germline assignment: CDR1 SGHTA and CDR2 FQGNSA. V was trimmed by 2 bases and J by 2 bases, leaving 9 bases between them. This CDR3 contains 14 residues. The CDR3 sequence is CASSLLWGQETQYF. The CDR3 DNA is TGTGCCAGCAGCTTATTGTGGGGTCAAGAGACCCAGTACTTC.

This clone was seen a single time. This chain links TRBV4-3 with TRBJ2-5; D remains unclear. CDR3 length equals 17 residues. Per germline, CDR1 LGHNA and CDR2 YSLEER. The V gene lost 0 bases and the J gene lost 2 bases, with 16 bases spanning the gap. DNA for the CDR3: TGCGCCAGCAGCCAAGAAGTAAGGTCGGCGATACAAGAGACCCAGTACTTC. Protein sequence: CASSQEVRSAIQETQYF.

This chain uses TRBV6-5 with TRBJ2-7; D call uncertain. The CDR3 covers 14 residues. V lost 7 bases to trimming and J lost 1 base, with 14 bases between them. The germline CDR1 and CDR2 sequences are MNHEY and SVGAGI. CDR3 protein: CASTSATGSYEQYF. The CDR3 DNA reads TGTGCCAGCACTTCGGCAACTGGATCCTACGAGCAGTACTTC.

V and J are TRBV6-1 and TRBJ1-3, with a weak D call TRBD1 (5 bases). Germline CDR1 and CDR2: MNHNS and SASEGT. This CDR3 spans 13 amino acids. The V end lost 5 bases, the J end lost 8 bases, and 13 bases lay between the germline ends. The CDR3 sequence is CASSLSGGDTIYF. The DNA for the CDR3 is TGTGCCAGCAGTCTGAGTGGGGGGGACACCATATATTTT.

The V gene is TRBV21-1, the J gene TRBJ2-3. TRBV21-1 counts as a pseudogene. The CDR3 has 13 residues. The CDR3 is CASSKVMADTQYF. As DNA, the CDR3 is TGTGCCAGCAGCAAAGTAATGGCAGATACGCAGTATTTT.

The chain uses TRBV27 and TRBJ1-5; TRBD1 matches 7 bases. The germline CDR1 and CDR2 sequences are MNHEY and SMNVEV (reference sequence). The CDR3 covers 14 residues. Trimming removed 7 bases from V and 6 bases from J; junction bases left unmatched: 9. The DNA for the CDR3 is TGTGCCAGCAACCGTTGGGACAGTGCTCAGCCCCAGCATTTT. It is translated as CASNRWDSAQPQHF.

This clone turned up a few times. The chain couples TRBV14 to TRBJ2-7; D tentatively reads TRBD1 or TRBD2 (6 bases each). The CDR3 runs to 14 residues. Trimming left V 4 bases short and J 3 bases short, with 13 bases between. CDR1 and CDR2 from the germline V gene are SGHDN and FVKESK. The CDR3 DNA is TGTGCCAGCAGCCGAGGGGGGATAGGCTACGAGCAGTACTTC. Its translation: CASSRGGIGYEQYF.

The rearrangement uses TRBV19 and TRBJ1-1; 11 positions agree with TRBD1. Germline CDR1 LNHDA, CDR2 SQIVND (reference sequence). This CDR3 comprises 16 residues. Unmatched junction bases numbered 11, after V lost 6 bases and J lost 5 bases. The CDR3 protein is CASSRDRGAWGTEAFF. The CDR3 DNA reads TGTGCCAGTAGCCGGGACAGGGGGGCGTGGGGGACTGAAGCTTTCTTT.

This rearrangement joins TRBV7-3 to TRBJ2-1; 7 nucleotides agree with TRBD2. The CDR3 totals 15 residues. Trimming cost V 5 bases and J 9 bases; bases outside gene matches: 13. Germline loops: CDR1 SGHTA, CDR2 FQGTGA. Here the CDR3 DNA reads TGTGCCAGCAGCCAAAGGGGCGGGAGATTCGGTGAGCAGTTCTTC. Its protein product is CASSQRGGRFGEQFF.

This clone was counted only a few times. V usage is TRBV21-1 and J usage is TRBJ2-5; TRBD2 was called by the table and not checked on the DNA. TRBV21-1 is a known pseudogene. The CDR3 extends over 18 amino acids. The CDR3 sequence is CASSKALAYSKKRETQYF. The DNA of the CDR3 is TGTGCCAGCAGCAAAGCTCTGGCATATAGCAAAAAAAGGGAGACCCAGTACTTC.

This clone is deemed medium-sized. Written as DNA, the CDR3 is TGTGCCAGCAGTTTACTTCAGACAGGAGCCAATGAGCAGTTCTTC. It encodes CASSLLQTGANEQFF. The chain employs TRBV28 and TRBJ2-1; D is possibly TRBD1 (6 bases). Trimming left V 2 bases short and J 6 bases short, with 14 bases between. The CDR3 covers 15 residues. In germline, CDR1 is MDHEN, CDR2 SYDVKM.

V and J are TRBV4-1 and TRBJ2-7; D ambiguous. The CDR3 sequence is 16 residues long. Trimming stripped 0 bases from V and 0 bases from J, with 12 bases between. The germline V gene encodes CDR1 MGHRA and CDR2 YSYEKL. The CDR3 sequence is CASSQDRTRSSYEQYF. CDR3 in DNA: TGCGCCAGCAGCCAAGATCGGACCAGGAGCTCCTACGAGCAGTACTTC.

Worth noting for this clone: The same CDR3 can be traced to other DNA sequences in this sample. The chain carries TRBV9 and TRBJ2-1, with D unresolved. Between the trimmed V and J ends, which lost 0 bases and 4 bases, there was a span of 5 bases. Per the germline V gene, CDR1 is SGDLS and CDR2 is YYNGEE. CDR3 length equals 13 residues. The CDR3 spells CASSVGHYNEQFF. In DNA, the CDR3 is TGTGCCAGCAGCGTAGGGCATTACAATGAGCAGTTCTTC.

This clone was counted a single time. CDR3 residues: CASREGRGETQYF. DNA of the CDR3: TGTGCCAGCAGGGAGGGTAGGGGAGAGACCCAGTACTTC. V gene TRBV5-4 combines with J gene TRBJ2-5, with a tentative D call TRBD2 (6 bases). The CDR3 runs 13 residues. The ends were cut back, 5 bases at V and 4 bases at J, with 12 bases in the middle. Germline assignment: CDR1 SGHNT and CDR2 YYREEE (reference sequence).

The chain links TRBV6-5 to TRBJ2-7, with 10 bases matching TRBD1. The CDR3 is 15 residues long. J lost 1 base, V lost 11 bases, and 11 bases had no gene match. Germline V gene data show CDR1 as MNHEY and CDR2 as SVGAGI. CDR3 amino acids: CASKRGQGLSYEQYF. CDR3 sequence (DNA): TGTGCCTCAAAAAGGGGACAGGGGTTATCCTACGAGCAGTACTTC.

Remarks on this clone: One junction end does not reproduce the germline sequence, and a read error may be involved. The V call is TRBV30, the J call TRBJ2-7, with D possibly matching TRBD1 (5 bases). CDR1 and CDR2 from the germline V gene are GTSNPN and SVGIG (reference sequence). The CDR3 spans 15 residues. CDR3 residues: CAWSNRQGFTYERYF. DNA of the CDR3: TGTGCCTGGAGTAACAGGCAGGGCTTCACCTACGAGCGGTACTTC.

J is TRBJ2-7 and V is TRBV7-2; maybe TRBD2 (5 bases). The CDR3 length is 15 residues. Trimming took 2 bases from V and 0 from J, leaving 11 bases between them. Germline V lookup: CDR1 SGHTA, CDR2 FQGNSA. CDR3 sequence (DNA): TGTGCCAGCAGCTTATACGAAACTAGCTCCTACGAGCAGTACTTC. Translation gives CASSLYETSSYEQYF.

This chain links TRBV25-1 with TRBJ2-7; D is possibly TRBD1 (5 bases). This CDR3 has 12 amino acids. V was trimmed by 2 bases and J by 5 bases, leaving 7 bases between them. The germline V gene has CDR1 MGHDK and CDR2 SYGVNS. The CDR3 DNA reads TGTGCCAGCAGTGAAACGACAGACGAGCAGTACTTC. Translation: CASSETTDEQYF.

The chain uses TRBV6-5 and TRBJ1-2; D is uncertain. CDR1 MNHEY and CDR2 SVGAGI come from the germline V gene. The CDR3 is made up of 15 amino acids. Between the trimmed V and J ends, which lost 8 bases and 2 bases, there was a span of 18 bases. Written as DNA, the CDR3 is TGTGCCAGCTCCTTAAGGACTGGGGAAAACTATGGCTACACCTTC. Amino acids: CASSLRTGENYGYTF.

The V and J genes are TRBV7-9 and TRBJ1-2; tentative D call: TRBD1 (5 bases). This CDR3 region has 14 residues. Germline lookup yields CDR1 SEHNR and CDR2 FQNEAQ (reference sequence). Trimming took 7 bases from V and 4 from J, leaving 16 bases between them. The CDR3, as DNA: TGTGCCAGCACCGAAGGGGTTGGATCCTATGGCTACACCTTC. Translated, it gives CASTEGVGSYGYTF.

V and J are TRBV7-6 and TRBJ1-1; 9 nucleotides align to TRBD1. The CDR3 runs 15 residues. Germline V gene lookup returns CDR1 SGHVS and CDR2 FNYEAQ. With 4 bases clipped from V and 6 bases from J, the junction kept 9 bases outside the gene matches. The DNA for the CDR3 is TGTGCCAGCAGCTCCCCGGGACAGGGTAGGGCTGAAGCTTTCTTT. Translation gives CASSSPGQGRAEAFF. Using reference TRBV7-6 and TRBJ1-1 for the parts outside the CDR3, the full variable domain is GAGVSQSPRYKVTKRGQDVALRCDPISGHVSLYWYRQALGQGPEFLTYFNYEAQQDKSGLPNDRFSAERPEGSISTLTIQRTEQRDSAMYRCASSSPGQGRAEAFFGQGTRLTVV.

The rearrangement joins TRBV4-3 to TRBJ1-4; D remains ambiguous. Germline V gives CDR1 LGHNA, CDR2 YSLEER. The V end lost 4 bases, the J end lost 3 bases, and 15 bases lay between the germline ends. The CDR3 consists of 16 residues. The chain's CDR3 is CASSPSAGVSNEKLFF. In nucleotides, the CDR3 is TGCGCCAGCAGCCCCAGTGCCGGGGTCTCTAATGAAAAACTGTTTTTT.

This chain links TRBV28 with TRBJ2-7; 9 bases are a match to TRBD2. After removal of 2 bases from V and 5 bases from J, the junction contained 10 bases not matched to a gene. The germline V gene encodes CDR1 MDHEN and CDR2 SYDVKM. The CDR3 consists of 16 residues. As DNA, the CDR3 is TGTGCCAGCAGTTTACAACCGGGACTAGCCCGCGACGAGCAGTACTTC. Translation gives CASSLQPGLARDEQYF.

The chain combines TRBV7-3 with TRBJ2-7; TRBD1 or TRBD2 may be the D gene (5 bases each). Germline-derived CDR1 and CDR2 are SGHTA and FQGTGA. Trimming stripped 3 bases from V and 8 bases from J, with 11 bases between. The CDR3 is 12 residues long. The DNA of the CDR3 is TGTGCCAGCAGCTTCCCGGGGCTCCAGCAGTACTTC. As protein: CASSFPGLQQYF.

The genes are TRBV30 and TRBJ2-7, with 10 bases aligning to TRBD1. The CDR3 is made up of 14 amino acids. Germline assignment: CDR1 GTSNPN and CDR2 SVGIG (reference sequence). Unmatched junction bases numbered 5, after V lost 3 bases and J lost 3 bases. In DNA form, the CDR3 reads TGTGCCTGGAGGGCCCGGGACAGGGGCTACGAGCAGTACTTC. Encoded protein: CAWRARDRGYEQYF.

V and J are TRBV28 and TRBJ2-1, with D possibly being TRBD1 (6 bases). V lost 2 bases, J lost 10 bases, and 9 bases lay in between. This CDR3 region has 12 residues. Germline loops: CDR1 MDHEN, CDR2 SYDVKM. The CDR3 region has the DNA TGTGCCAGCAGTTTACAACAGGGAGAGCAGTTCTTC. Translated: CASSLQQGEQFF.